A single T cell receptor beta chain is shown here with its context. What it binds is not known. Within the sample, other DNA sequences also encode this same CDR3. The data originate from a study of cytomegalovirus exposure and HLA in healthy donors. Regarding donors, all were healthy bone marrow donors. The study's findings and limits: Cytomegalovirus status was reportedly diagnosed by the classifier with high specificity and sensitivity.

The PCR had 60 Vbeta and 13 Jbeta primers. TCRdb's table, derived via immunoSEQ multiplex PCR, lists solely in-frame clones and lacks some. The repertoire holds 110,000 to 150,000 clones, over 60% seen once, with more than 0.9% in the top ten. The J segment lost 7 bases and the V segment lost 0 bases, leaving 10 bases of the junction unmatched. The germline V gene has CDR1 MGHRA and CDR2 YSYEKL. This CDR3 has 16 residues. The sequencing input was PBMCs. The sequence was collected from a male donor in good health and CMV-seropositive. The chain uses TRBV4-1 and TRBJ2-7, with TRBD2 matching over 9 bases. Here the CDR3 DNA reads TGCGCCAGCAGCCAAGATTGGGCGGGGGGGTTGATAGAGCAGTACTTC. Protein sequence: CASSQDWAGGLIEQYF.